This T cell receptor beta chain is from a study of shared T cell receptors in the human thymus. Sequenced by immunoSEQ multiplex PCR; TCRdb stores in-frame clones only, minus some. The sample lists hundreds of thousands of clones; 80% to 90% were seen once. The J segment lost 0 bases and the V segment lost 4 bases, leaving 8 bases of the junction unmatched. The CDR3 consists of 18 residues. Germline CDR1 PRHDT, CDR2 FYEKMQ (reference sequence). These sequences were also reported in another study, on human thymus T cells.

The source of this sequence is a boy in the first two years of life with a congenital heart defect. Source material: thymocytes. V usage is TRBV13 and J usage is TRBJ2-7; 14 bases line up with TRBD2. The CDR3 spells CASSSRLAGGPSSYEQYF. In DNA form, the CDR3 reads TGTGCCAGCAGCTCGAGACTAGCGGGGGGGCCAAGCTCCTACGAGCAGTACTTC. The entire variable domain, with the rest obtained from reference TRBV13 and TRBJ2-7, is as follows: AAGVIQSPRHLIKEKRETATLKCYPIPRHDTVYWYQQGPGQDPQFLISFYEKMQSDKGSIPDRFSAQQFSDYHSELNMSSLELGDSALYFCASSSRLAGGPSSYEQYFGPGTRLTVT.